The 23 T cell receptor beta chains below come from one sample, sequenced in a study of blood T cell repertoires in COVID-19. The table came from immunoSEQ multiplex PCR; TCRdb's copy has only in-frame clones and leaves some out. In the table there are 120,000 or so clones, approximately 80% of which are singletons. Sequenced: peripheral blood. The origin of the receptors is a man aged 45-65 years with acute or convalescent COVID-19.

The CDR3 region is CASSWNTGGTEAFF. CDR3 nucleotide sequence: TGCGCCAGCAGCTGGAACACAGGGGGCACTGAAGCTTTCTTT. V and J are TRBV5-1 and TRBJ1-1, with 8 nucleotides matching TRBD1. Germline loops: CDR1 SGHRS, CDR2 YFSETQ. With 3 bases clipped from V and 4 bases from J, the junction kept 5 bases outside the gene matches. This CDR3 is 14 amino acids long. The full variable domain, with the rest looked up from reference TRBV5-1 and TRBJ1-1, is KAGVTQTPRYLIKTRGQQVTLSCSPISGHRSVSWYQQTPGQGLQFLFEYFSETQRNKGNFPGRFSGRQFSNSRSEMNVSTLELGDSALYLCASSWNTGGTEAFFGQGTRLTVV.

The CDR3 sequence is CASRGQVDTQYF. For the CDR3, the DNA is TGCGCCAGCAGGGGCCAGGTCGATACGCAGTATTTT. The V gene is TRBV4-1, the J gene TRBJ2-3; D is ambiguous. The CDR3 runs 12 residues. CDR1 and CDR2 from the germline V gene are MGHRA and YSYEKL. V was trimmed by 6 bases and J by 6 bases, leaving 10 bases between them.

This clone was found a few times. The chain couples TRBV27 to TRBJ1-6, with a tentative D call TRBD1 (5 bases). The CDR3 totals 14 residues. Germline assignment: CDR1 MNHEY and CDR2 SMNVEV (reference sequence). Trimming shortened V by 5 bases and J by 10 bases, and 15 bases separated the two germline ends. For the CDR3, the DNA is TGTGCCAGCAGTACACGACAGTTCCGGTCACCCCTCCACTTT. This codes for CASSTRQFRSPLHF.

The rearrangement joins TRBV3-1 (or the pseudogene TRBV3-2) to TRBJ2-5; 10 bases fit TRBD2. Germline lookup yields CDR1 LGHDT and CDR2 YNNKEL (reference sequence). The J segment lost 3 bases and the V segment lost 4 bases, leaving 5 bases of the junction unmatched. The CDR3 has 15 amino acids. The CDR3 spells CASSPHLAGEETQYF. The CDR3 coding sequence is TGTGCCAGCAGCCCTCACCTAGCGGGGGAAGAGACCCAGTACTTC.

The V call is TRBV28, the J call TRBJ2-1; D might be TRBD2 (6 bases). The CDR3 is made up of 15 amino acids. With 7 bases removed from V and 7 bases from J, the gap between germline ends came to 20 bases. Looked up from germline, CDR1 is MDHEN and CDR2 is SYDVKM. The CDR3 DNA follows: TGTGCCAGCAACACTGGCCCGGGAGTGGGGAATGAGCAGTTCTTC. It encodes CASNTGPGVGNEQFF.

J is TRBJ1-5 and V is TRBV7-2; D is undetermined. Trimming took off 4 bases at V and 5 bases at J, with 6 bases between the two ends. The germline V gene encodes CDR1 SGHTA and CDR2 FQGNSA. CDR3 length: 12 amino acids. CDR3 DNA: TGTGCCAGCAGCTCCCTATATCAGCCCCAGCATTTT. Translating gives CASSSLYQPQHF. The full variable domain, in which reference TRBV7-2 and TRBJ1-5 provide the parts outside the CDR3, is GAGVSQSPSNKVTEKGKDVELRCDPISGHTALYWYRQSLGQGLEFLIYFQGNSAPDKSGLPSDRFSAERTGGSVSTLTIQRTQQEDSAVYLCASSSLYQPQHFGDGTRLSIL.

J is TRBJ1-2 and V is TRBV6-1, with unresolved D. CDR1 MNHNS and CDR2 SASEGT come from the germline V gene. This CDR3 is built from 13 residues. Trimming removed 0 bases from V and 7 bases from J, with 9 bases in between. The CDR3 loop is CASSEAEDVGYTF. The CDR3 bases are TGTGCCAGCAGTGAAGCGGAGGATGTTGGCTACACCTTC.

DNA of the CDR3: TGTGCCAGCAGTCCGGACAGATACTATGGCTACACCTTC. Amino acids: CASSPDRYYGYTF. The chain couples TRBV12-3 or TRBV12-4 to TRBJ1-2; maybe TRBD1 (6 bases). V lost 5 bases to trimming and J lost 3 bases, with 10 bases between them. The CDR3 is 13 residues long.

The CDR3 protein is CASSFSFLTGGRNEQYF. DNA for the CDR3: TGTGCCAGCAGTTTCTCCTTCTTGACAGGGGGGAGGAACGAGCAGTACTTC. V usage is TRBV28 and J usage is TRBJ2-7; 9 bases map to TRBD1. Germline CDR1 and CDR2: MDHEN and SYDVKM. J gave up 5 bases and V 3 bases, and 14 bases lay outside the gene matches. The CDR3 is 17 amino acids.

V is TRBV3-1 (or the pseudogene TRBV3-2) and J is TRBJ1-2, with D possibly TRBD1 on 5 matching bases. Deletions cut 1 base from V and 7 bases from J, with 10 bases between. The CDR3 has 13 residues. Germline lookup yields CDR1 LGHDT and CDR2 YNNKEL (reference sequence). CDR3 loop: CASSQGGAAGYTF. CDR3 bases: TGTGCCAGCAGCCAAGGTGGGGCTGCTGGCTACACCTTC.

This rearrangement joins TRBV13 to TRBJ1-2; TRBD1 aligns across 10 bases. The CDR3 has 13 amino acids. V was clipped by 5 bases and J by 8 bases; unmatched bases: 5. Germline loops: CDR1 PRHDT, CDR2 FYEKMQ (reference sequence). The CDR3 here is CASSATGGAGYTF. The CDR3 coding sequence is TGTGCCAGCAGCGCGACAGGGGGCGCGGGCTACACCTTC.

The rearrangement uses TRBV3-1 (or the pseudogene TRBV3-2) and TRBJ1-3; TRBD1 is a possible D gene (6 bases). The CDR3 has 16 residues. V was trimmed by 4 bases and J by 0 bases, leaving 13 bases between them. Germline V gene sequence: CDR1 LGHDT, CDR2 YNNKEL (reference sequence). The CDR3: CASSPIQGSSGNTIYF. DNA of the CDR3: TGTGCCAGCAGCCCCATACAGGGAAGCTCTGGAAACACCATATATTTT.

The chain has TRBV3-1 (or the pseudogene TRBV3-2) and TRBJ1-3; TRBD1 might be the D (6 bases). The CDR3 covers 16 residues. The germline V gene has CDR1 LGHDT and CDR2 YNNKEL (reference sequence). Trimming left V 0 bases short and J 4 bases short, with 13 bases between. The CDR3 loop is CASSQDNGGLGNTIYF. CDR3 nucleotide sequence: TGTGCCAGCAGCCAAGATAACGGGGGGCTGGGAAACACCATATATTTT.

V usage is TRBV24-1 and J usage is TRBJ2-3; TRBD2 matches at 8 bases. This CDR3 is 18 amino acids long. Germline values: CDR1 KGHDR, CDR2 SFDVKD. Losses at the gene ends were 0 bases for V and 0 bases for J; bases not matched to a gene: 7. Written as DNA, the CDR3 is TGTGCCACCAGTGATTTGGGAGAGCGGGGGCCTAGCACAGATACGCAGTATTTT. Residues: CATSDLGERGPSTDTQYF.

Of note for this clone: Other DNA sequences from this sample encode an identical CDR3 as well. The chain uses TRBV19 and TRBJ1-5, with D possibly matching TRBD1 (5 bases). The ends were cut back, 8 bases at V and 2 bases at J, with 13 bases in the middle. This CDR3 comprises 14 residues. Per germline, CDR1 LNHDA and CDR2 SQIVND (reference sequence). The CDR3 loop is CASRGTGGNQPQHF. CDR3 nucleotide sequence: TGTGCCAGTCGTGGGACGGGGGGCAATCAGCCCCAGCATTTT.

There are a few counts of this clone. This chain links TRBV5-5 with TRBJ2-7; D is possibly TRBD1 (6 bases). CDR1 is SGHKS and CDR2 is YYEKEE in the germline V gene (reference sequence). The ends were cut back, 1 base at V and 6 bases at J, with 11 bases in the middle. This CDR3 has 13 residues. Written as DNA, the CDR3 is TGTGCCAGCAGCTTGACAGGGATCGGCGAGCAGTACTTC. It encodes CASSLTGIGEQYF.

This clone was counted a few times. The chain combines TRBV3-1 (or the pseudogene TRBV3-2) with TRBJ2-3, with D perhaps matching TRBD2 (6 bases). V was shortened by 0 bases and J by 2 bases, with 15 bases between the two germline ends. The CDR3 covers 17 residues. Germline V gene data show CDR1 as LGHDT and CDR2 as YNNKEL (reference sequence). The DNA for the CDR3 is TGTGCCAGCAGCCAAGAATGGACCGGGAGCGTCACAGATACGCAGTATTTT. Translation: CASSQEWTGSVTDTQYF.

V gene TRBV7-6 combines with J gene TRBJ2-7, with 8 bases matching TRBD2. The CDR3 loop spans 14 amino acids. The V gene's germline CDR1 is SGHVS and CDR2 FNYEAQ. J lost 2 bases, V lost 5 bases, and 5 bases had no gene match. CDR3 sequence (DNA): TGTGCCAGCAGCCCCGGGGGGGGTCCCTACGAGCAGTACTTC. Its translation is CASSPGGGPYEQYF. Drawing the rest from reference TRBV7-6 and TRBJ2-7, the complete variable domain is GAGVSQSPRYKVTKRGQDVALRCDPISGHVSLYWYRQALGQGPEFLTYFNYEAQQDKSGLPNDRFSAERPEGSISTLTIQRTEQRDSAMYRCASSPGGGPYEQYFGPGTRLTVT.

The rearrangement joins TRBV27 to TRBJ1-2; D call uncertain. V was clipped by 8 bases and J by 1 base, with 5 bases between them. The length of the CDR3 is 11 residues. Germline V lookup: CDR1 MNHEY, CDR2 SMNVEV (reference sequence). The CDR3 nucleotides are TGTGCCAGCGCGGGTAACTATGGCTACACCTTC. It translates to CASAGNYGYTF.

This clone was picked up a small number of times. The chain employs TRBV19 and TRBJ1-5; D perhaps matches TRBD1 (5 bases). Per germline, CDR1 LNHDA and CDR2 SQIVND (reference sequence). This CDR3 region has 14 residues. V was trimmed by 6 bases and J by 6 bases, leaving 15 bases between them. This CDR3 is CASSVWAGPQPQHF. CDR3 sequence (DNA): TGTGCCAGTAGCGTTTGGGCAGGGCCTCAGCCCCAGCATTTT.

The genes are TRBV9 and TRBJ1-1; unclear D gene. Trimming left V 0 bases short and J 3 bases short, with 6 bases between. CDR3 length: 13 amino acids. CDR1 and CDR2 (germline): SGDLS, YYNGEE. The CDR3 coding sequence is TGTGCCAGCAGCGTAGACTATTACACTGAAGCTTTCTTT. Its protein is CASSVDYYTEAFF.

V gene TRBV28 combines with J gene TRBJ1-2, with unresolved D. V was cut by 2 bases and J by 0 bases, with 16 bases left in between. The CDR3 is 17 amino acids. CDR1 is MDHEN and CDR2 is SYDVKM in the germline V gene. The CDR3 is CASSLEEESTANYGYTF. The DNA of the CDR3 is TGTGCCAGCAGTTTAGAGGAGGAGTCCACGGCTAACTATGGCTACACCTTC.

About this clone: The junction departs from the called germline gene at one end, perhaps through a read error. This chain links TRBV6-6 with TRBJ2-3; TRBD1 aligns across 10 bases. Germline V lookup: CDR1 MNHNY, CDR2 SVGAGI (reference sequence). CDR3 length: 16 residues. CDR3 DNA: TGTGCCAGCAGTGACTCCGGGACAGGGGCCCCAGATACGCAGTATTTT. It translates to CASSDSGTGAPDTQYF.